Listed below are T cell receptor beta chains from one sample, sequenced in a study of cytomegalovirus exposure and HLA in healthy donors. Profiling relied on immunoSEQ multiplex PCR, and the TCRdb table lists in-frame clones only, not all of them. This sample's table has about 140,000 clones. The sequencing input was PBMCs. The source is a man in his forties in good health and CMV-seronegative. Each CDR3 is given without its conserved first and last residue.

TRBJ2-1	TRBV7-9	ASSLAQHYNEQF
TRBJ1-2	TRBV18	ASSPPNPRRDYGYT
TRBJ2-2	TRBV12-5	ASGLRLAGNTGELF
TRBJ1-1	TRBV10-3	AIIGHLNTEAF
TRBJ1-2	TRBV7-3	ASSPRPGNGYT
TRBJ2-7	TRBV11-2	ASSLDYDRLHSYEQY
TRBJ1-3	TRBV27	ASSLSRPASGNTIY
TRBJ2-7	TRBV10-3	ASRDSAYEQY
TRBJ1-4	TRBV9	ASSVQGTEKLF
TRBJ2-1	TRBV20-1	SVLQGPEQF
TRBJ2-2	TRBV7-2	ASSLTRVSGAGELF
TRBJ1-2	TRBV7-2	ASSLRQGARGYT
TRBJ1-1	TRBV11-2	ASSRHLTGSNTEAF
TRBJ1-1	TRBV19	ASSIGEGNTEAF
TRBJ1-5	TRBV19	ASSIRQGDQPQH
TRBJ1-1	TRBV20-1	RATWNTEAF
TRBJ1-1	TRBV7-2	ASSSRDRGDTEAF
TRBJ2-3	TRBV4-3	ASSQEASGGGRAQY
TRBJ2-7	TRBV6-5	ASRRGPTYEQY
TRBJ1-1	TRBV6-5	ASSFYRNTEAF
TRBJ2-5	TRBV5-4	ASSFDRGQGETQY
TRBJ1-2	TRBV6-6	ASSYESYAYT
TRBJ2-1	TRBV4-3	ASSQEGFGAGQGYNEQF
TRBJ2-7	TRBV7-2	ASSLSRQSLYEQY
TRBJ2-4	TRBV7-8	ASSPQDMAKNIQY
TRBJ2-5	TRBV5-8	ASSLDRGAETQY
TRBJ2-6	TRBV19	AIGPAGLSGANVLT
TRBJ1-4	TRBV5-1	ASSLQGSNEKLF
TRBJ1-5	TRBV18	ASSQSTNQPQH
TRBJ1-4	TRBV7-9	ASSLAGGEKLF
TRBJ2-3	TRBV28	ASSFPTRRDTQY
TRBJ2-7	TRBV6-1	ASTQTGESSYEQY
TRBJ1-1	TRBV2	ASRVRSEAF